Sequencing of this TCR beta chain was carried out in a study of graft-versus-host responses after intestinal transplantation. With V trimmed by 9 bases and J by 8 bases, 10 bases remained unmatched. This CDR3 region has 13 residues. Per germline, CDR1 LNHNV and CDR2 YYDKDF (reference sequence). The sample holds one count of this clone. Antigen unknown. Sequencing was performed with immunoSEQ multiplex PCR; in TCRdb, only in-frame clones are kept and a portion is missing. The sample has about 78,000 clones, about 90% seen once. The chain is built from TRBV15 and TRBJ1-5, with 7 bases that match TRBD1. This clonotype was sampled from a human donor who was the organ donor for an intestinal transplant. Specimen: unstimulated CD8+ T cells sorted from spleen or lymph node cells, collected before transplant. CDR3 in DNA: TGTGCCACTACACAGGGGATCGGAAAGCCCCAGCATTTT. This encodes CATTQGIGKPQHF. The full variable domain, rest sourced from reference TRBV15 and TRBJ1-5, is DAMVIQNPRYQVTQFGKPVTLSCSQTLNHNVMYWYQQKSSQAPKLLFHYYDKDFNNEADTPDNFQSRRPNTSFCFLDIRSPGLGDTAMYLCATTQGIGKPQHFGDGTRLSIL.